The clone carrying this T cell receptor beta chain was counted only a few times. No antigen is known for it. Clones were sequenced by immunoSEQ multiplex PCR, and TCRdb holds only the in-frame ones, with some missing. The sample lists 9,000 to 10,000 clones, around 86% occurring once. Time point given: newly diagnosed, previously untreated cHL patient sample. Researchers pulled CD8+ T cells out of thawed PBMCs using magnetic negative selection. Newly diagnosed classical Hodgkin lymphoma PBMCs, still untreated, provided the comparison samples. The trim removed 5 bases at V and 3 bases at J, leaving 9 bases unmatched. CDR1 is SGHAT and CDR2 is FQNNGV in the germline V gene. The CDR3 has 15 amino acids. These data come from a study of PD-1 blockade in classical Hodgkin lymphoma. Points from the study as a whole: No one has yet defined what causes the repertoire differences, which may be disease activity or prior therapy. Reported baseline diversity: healthy donors highest, relapsed/refractory patients lowest.

Sequencing was carried out using CD8+ T cells from blood. The chain employs TRBV11-2 and TRBJ1-2, with 7 bases fitting TRBD1. The receptor comes from a human donor with classical Hodgkin lymphoma. The CDR3 protein is CASSIHRGGDYGYTF. CDR3 bases: TGTGCCAGCAGCATCCACAGGGGTGGTGACTATGGCTACACCTTC. The full variable domain, with the rest looked up from reference TRBV11-2 and TRBJ1-2, is EAGVAQSPRYKIIEKRQSVAFWCNPISGHATLYWYQQILGQGPKLLIQFQNNGVVDDSQLPKDRFSAERLKGVDSTLKIQPAKLEDSAVYLCASSIHRGGDYGYTFGSGTRLTVV.